This T cell receptor (beta chain) came from a study of T-cell reconstitution after alpha-beta-depleted transplantation in children. This clonotype was detected ten times or more. The CDR3 sequence is 17 residues long. Per germline, CDR1 SGDLS and CDR2 YYNGEE. V shed 3 bases, J shed 2 bases, and the junction held 5 bases outside the gene matches. Researchers prepared the TCRbeta library using unique molecular identifiers, the study reports. MiXCR was run by TCRdb on the PCR reads, yielding one entry per CDR3 protein. The table has 490,000 or so distinct CDR3 sequences, approximately 13% seen once. The material was PBMCs from the stem cell graft donor, obtained from the stem cell graft. The V and J genes are TRBV9 and TRBJ2-6, with 10 bases lining up with TRBD1. This receptor was identified in a human donor who donated a stem cell graft to a child with combined immunodeficiency. The CDR3 DNA sequence: TGTGCCAGCAGCGCAACCGGGACAGGGGCTGGGGCCAACGTCCTGACTTTC. This sequence encodes CASSATGTGAGANVLTF.